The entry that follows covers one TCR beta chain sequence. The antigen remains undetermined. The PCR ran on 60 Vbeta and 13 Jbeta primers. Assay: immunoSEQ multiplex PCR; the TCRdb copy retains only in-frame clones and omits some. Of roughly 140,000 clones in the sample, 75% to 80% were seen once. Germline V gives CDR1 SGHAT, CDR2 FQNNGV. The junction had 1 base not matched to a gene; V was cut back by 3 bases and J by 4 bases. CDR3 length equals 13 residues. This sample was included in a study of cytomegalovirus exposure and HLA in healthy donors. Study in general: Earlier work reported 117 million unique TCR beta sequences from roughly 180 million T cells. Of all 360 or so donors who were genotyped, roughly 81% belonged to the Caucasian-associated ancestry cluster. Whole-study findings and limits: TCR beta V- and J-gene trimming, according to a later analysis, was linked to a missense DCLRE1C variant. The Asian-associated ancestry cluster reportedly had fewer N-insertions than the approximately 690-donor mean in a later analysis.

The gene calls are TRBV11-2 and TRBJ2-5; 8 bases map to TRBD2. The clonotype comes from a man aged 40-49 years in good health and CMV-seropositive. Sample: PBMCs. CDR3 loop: CASSLREVETQYF. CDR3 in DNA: TGTGCCAGCAGCTTGCGGGAGGTAGAGACCCAGTACTTC.